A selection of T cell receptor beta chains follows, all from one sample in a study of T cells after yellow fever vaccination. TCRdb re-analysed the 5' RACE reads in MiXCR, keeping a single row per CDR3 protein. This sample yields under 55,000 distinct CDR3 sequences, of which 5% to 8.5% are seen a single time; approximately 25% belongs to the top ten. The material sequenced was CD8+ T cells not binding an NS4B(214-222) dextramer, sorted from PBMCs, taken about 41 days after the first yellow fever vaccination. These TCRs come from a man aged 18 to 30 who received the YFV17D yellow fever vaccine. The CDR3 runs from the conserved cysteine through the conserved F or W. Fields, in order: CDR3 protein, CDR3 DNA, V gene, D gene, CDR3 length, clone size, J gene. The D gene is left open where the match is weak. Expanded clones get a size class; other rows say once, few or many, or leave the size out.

CASSSIPDTQYF | TGTGCCAGCAGCTCGATCCCAGATACGCAGTATTTT | TRBV7-8 | - | 12 | many | TRBJ2-3
CSARGGERLSYNEQFF | TGCAGTGCTAGAGGGGGGGAGAGACTCTCCTACAATGAGCAGTTCTTC | TRBV20-1 | - | 16 | few | TRBJ2-1
CASSLVRAGNTIYF | TGTGCCAGCAGCTTAGTCCGGGCTGGAAACACCATATATTTT | TRBV7-2 | - | 14 | many | TRBJ1-3
CATSRESKRGVSYNEQFF | TGTGCCACCAGCAGAGAATCGAAGCGGGGGGTGTCCTACAATGAGCAGTTCTTC | TRBV15 | TRBD2 | 18 | many | TRBJ2-1
CSARGQRDAVTGANVLTF | TGCAGTGCTAGAGGACAACGAGACGCCGTAACTGGGGCCAACGTCCTGACTTTC | TRBV20-1 | - | 18 | few | TRBJ2-6
CASSYGTGDYEQYF | TGTGCCAGCAGTTACGGGACAGGGGACTACGAGCAGTACTTC | TRBV6-5 | TRBD1 | 14 | - | TRBJ2-7
CASSFGQTNTGELFF | TGTGCCAGCAGCTTCGGACAGACGAACACCGGGGAGCTGTTTTTT | TRBV7-2 | - | 15 | - | TRBJ2-2
CASSLERATNEKLFF | TGTGCCAGCAGCTTAGAGCGGGCAACTAATGAAAAACTGTTTTTT | TRBV7-9 | - | 15 | few | TRBJ1-4
CASTHPLETEAFF | TGTGCCAGCACCCACCCTCTGGAGACTGAAGCTTTCTTT | TRBV7-6 | - | 13 | many | TRBJ1-1
CASSPGTGGGYEQFF | TGTGCCAGCAGCCCCGGGACAGGGGGCGGATATGAGCAGTTCTTC | TRBV11-2 | TRBD1 | 15 | many | TRBJ2-1
CASSVGTSRGEQYF | TGCGCCAGCAGCGTGGGGACATCTCGGGGTGAGCAGTACTTC | TRBV5-1 | - | 14 | many | TRBJ2-7
CASSPTAGGNTEAFF | TGTGCCAGCAGCCCAACCGCGGGGGGGAACACTGAAGCTTTCTTT | TRBV7-2 | - | 15 | - | TRBJ1-1
CASSPIGQEASGANVLTF | TGTGCCAGCTCACCAATTGGACAGGAGGCCTCTGGGGCCAACGTCCTGACTTTC | TRBV18 | TRBD1 | 18 | few | TRBJ2-6
CASSLDRGFGANVLTF | TGTGCCAGCAGCTTGGACAGGGGTTTTGGGGCCAACGTCCTGACTTTC | TRBV7-9 | TRBD1 | 16 | - | TRBJ2-6
CASSRHGTAYGYTF | TGCGCCAGCAGCAGACACGGGACAGCCTATGGCTACACCTTC | TRBV5-1 | TRBD1 | 14 | few | TRBJ1-2
CASSSGTAAYEQYF | TGTGCCAGCAGCTCCGGGACAGCAGCCTACGAGCAGTACTTC | TRBV12-3/TRBV12-4 | TRBD1 | 14 | few | TRBJ2-7
CASTGTGEPQETQYF | TGTGCCAGCACGGGTACAGGGGAACCCCAAGAGACCCAGTACTTC | TRBV9 | TRBD1 | 15 | many | TRBJ2-5
CASSQEDYGYTF | TGCGCCAGCAGCCAAGAGGACTATGGCTACACCTTC | TRBV4-1 | - | 12 | - | TRBJ1-2
CASSLSRGPSEQFF | TGTGCCAGCAGCTTATCAAGGGGGCCAAGTGAGCAGTTCTTC | TRBV7-9 | TRBD1 | 14 | few | TRBJ2-1
CATSRDRADSYEQYF | TGTGCCACCAGCAGAGATCGGGCGGACTCCTACGAGCAGTACTTC | TRBV15 | - | 15 | - | TRBJ2-7
CASSGELFKEYF | TGTGCCAGCAGCGGGGAGTTATTTAAAGAGTACTTC | TRBV21-1 | - | 12 | many | TRBJ2-5
CSVYTGGANTEAFF | TGCAGCGTTTACACAGGGGGAGCGAACACTGAAGCTTTCTTT | TRBV29-1 | TRBD1 | 14 | - | TRBJ1-1
CASSFSADEQFF | TGTGCCAGCAGTTTCTCGGCGGATGAGCAGTTCTTC | TRBV27 | - | 12 | many | TRBJ2-1
CASGSEVTDTQYF | TGTGCCAGCGGCTCGGAAGTCACAGATACGCAGTATTTT | TRBV7-2 | - | 13 | few | TRBJ2-3
CATSRDRGDTEAFF | TGTGCCACCAGCAGAGATAGGGGAGACACTGAAGCTTTCTTT | TRBV15 | - | 14 | many | TRBJ1-1
CASRSYLRGASFGYTF | TGTGCCAGCAGATCTTATCTTCGGGGGGCGAGTTTTGGCTACACCTTC | TRBV25-1 | - | 16 | - | TRBJ1-2
CSARSQKYYGYTF | TGCAGTGCTAGATCACAGAAATACTATGGCTACACCTTC | TRBV20-1 | - | 13 | - | TRBJ1-2
CASSILAGGNNEQFF | TGTGCCAGCAGCATACTAGCGGGGGGCAACAATGAGCAGTTCTTC | TRBV6-1 | TRBD2 | 15 | many | TRBJ2-1
CASRGQETQYF | TGTGCCAGTAGGGGGCAGGAGACCCAGTACTTC | TRBV2 | TRBD1 | 11 | many | TRBJ2-5
CSAGGAGVYNEQFF | TGCAGTGCGGGCGGAGCGGGGGTTTACAATGAGCAGTTCTTC | TRBV20-1 | TRBD2 | 14 | many | TRBJ2-1
CASRETVDYTLPAKNIQYF | TGTGCCAGCAGAGAGACAGTGGACTACACTCTACCAGCCAAAAACATTCAGTACTTC | TRBV2 | - | 19 | - | TRBJ2-4
CASSQVGGKNTEAFF | TGCGCCAGCAGCCAAGTGGGGGGGAAGAACACTGAAGCTTTCTTT | TRBV4-1 | - | 15 | many | TRBJ1-1
CATCKKVGWTGRRQETQYF | TGTGCCACCTGCAAGAAGGTGGGATGGACAGGGAGGAGGCAAGAGACCCAGTACTTC | TRBV3-1 | TRBD1 | 19 | - | TRBJ2-5
CSARGLGVGDTEAFF | TGCAGTGCTAGAGGCCTCGGGGTCGGGGACACTGAAGCTTTCTTT | TRBV20-1 | - | 15 | few | TRBJ1-1
CASSRPGQGSDTQYF | TGTGCCAGCAGTCGTCCGGGACAGGGATCAGATACGCAGTATTTT | TRBV7-9 | TRBD1 | 15 | - | TRBJ2-3
CASFPGTNTEAFF | TGTGCCAGCTTTCCCGGGACAAACACTGAAGCTTTCTTT | TRBV6-1 | - | 13 | - | TRBJ1-1
CASSQVPGTGETQYF | TGCGCCAGCAGCCAAGTACCGGGAACGGGAGAGACCCAGTACTTC | TRBV4-1 | - | 15 | - | TRBJ2-5
CASRGNEQFF | TGTGCCAGCAGGGGCAATGAGCAGTTCTTC | TRBV12-3/TRBV12-4 | - | 10 | few | TRBJ2-1
CASSSGVRGSSYEQYF | TGTGCCAGCAGCTCGGGTGTCAGGGGCTCCTCCTACGAGCAGTACTTC | TRBV7-6 | - | 16 | few | TRBJ2-7
CSASPQGQETQYF | TGCAGTGCTAGCCCACAGGGGCAAGAGACCCAGTACTTC | TRBV20-1 | TRBD1 | 13 | few | TRBJ2-5
CSARGQNTGELFF | TGCAGTGCGCGAGGGCAGAACACCGGGGAGCTGTTTTTT | TRBV20-1 | - | 13 | - | TRBJ2-2